These T cell receptor beta chains were read from a single sample in a study of early T cells in non-severe SARS-CoV-2 infection. TCRdb reanalysed the 5' RACE reads using MiXCR and keeps one entry per CDR3 protein. The sample comprises around 55,000 distinct CDR3 sequences, approximately 13% of which are singletons, and about 4% rests with the top ten. Sequencing used whole blood. Receptor source: an adult who was a healthcare worker with PCR-confirmed SARS-CoV-2 infection or an uninfected control (not recorded which). Each CDR3 is given without its conserved first and last residue.

j_call: TRBJ2-7; v_call: TRBV29-1; cdr3_aa: SVQLTGRGEQY
j_call: TRBJ2-2; v_call: TRBV28; cdr3_aa: ASTSPGTGYTGELF
j_call: TRBJ1-1; v_call: TRBV12-3/TRBV12-4; cdr3_aa: ASRPGAGRANTEAF
j_call: TRBJ2-2; v_call: TRBV24-1; cdr3_aa: ATSGRLPNTGELF
j_call: TRBJ2-7; v_call: TRBV28; cdr3_aa: ASSPYGTSGSYEQY
j_call: TRBJ1-1; v_call: TRBV29-1; cdr3_aa: SVWTGGDTEAF
j_call: TRBJ2-7; v_call: TRBV4-1; cdr3_aa: ASSQDPAAPSYEQY
j_call: TRBJ2-1; v_call: TRBV20-1; cdr3_aa: SASAGGIYNEQF
j_call: TRBJ1-1; v_call: TRBV5-1; cdr3_aa: ASSLFVDGMNTEAF
j_call: TRBJ1-1; v_call: TRBV19; cdr3_aa: ASTSQGSPSNTEAF
j_call: TRBJ2-7; v_call: TRBV6-5; cdr3_aa: ASSLKIRGEQY
j_call: TRBJ1-5; v_call: TRBV19; cdr3_aa: ASSILAGQWPQH
j_call: TRBJ1-1; v_call: TRBV6-6; cdr3_aa: ASSYGGNTEAF
j_call: TRBJ2-7; v_call: TRBV7-9; cdr3_aa: ASSRGGTSSYEQY
j_call: TRBJ1-2; v_call: TRBV29-1; cdr3_aa: SVEGQSYGYT
j_call: TRBJ2-2; v_call: TRBV7-2; cdr3_aa: ASSLARDRGAGELF
j_call: TRBJ2-7; v_call: TRBV10-3; cdr3_aa: AISADDYEQY
j_call: TRBJ1-1; v_call: TRBV24-1; cdr3_aa: ATSDTPPNTEAF
j_call: TRBJ2-7; v_call: TRBV29-1; cdr3_aa: SVVASGLEGEQY
j_call: TRBJ2-2; v_call: TRBV28; cdr3_aa: ASSLSASGSRELF
j_call: TRBJ1-1; v_call: TRBV27; cdr3_aa: ASSLSNTGNTEAF
j_call: TRBJ2-2; v_call: TRBV5-1; cdr3_aa: ASSPGLAGGIAGELF
j_call: TRBJ2-2; v_call: TRBV5-5; cdr3_aa: ASSFYSNTGELF
j_call: TRBJ2-3; v_call: TRBV7-9; cdr3_aa: ASSSLTGGEDTQY
j_call: TRBJ2-1; v_call: TRBV10-3; cdr3_aa: AIRGLATNNEQF
j_call: TRBJ1-6; v_call: TRBV5-1; cdr3_aa: ASSLDRGRGYSPLH
j_call: TRBJ1-1; v_call: TRBV18; cdr3_aa: ASSPGSPRGTEAF
j_call: TRBJ1-5; v_call: TRBV12-3/TRBV12-4; cdr3_aa: ASSPRVNQPQH
j_call: TRBJ1-2; v_call: TRBV5-1; cdr3_aa: ASSSRPGQRGDYGYT
j_call: TRBJ2-5; v_call: TRBV29-1; cdr3_aa: SAVRQQETQY
j_call: TRBJ2-7; v_call: TRBV28; cdr3_aa: ASIPGPGFYEQY
j_call: TRBJ2-3; v_call: TRBV20-1; cdr3_aa: SASSGSTDTQY
j_call: TRBJ2-7; v_call: TRBV18; cdr3_aa: ASSSRTSLTYEQY
j_call: TRBJ2-7; v_call: TRBV4-2; cdr3_aa: ASSQARDRGAEQY
j_call: TRBJ2-7; v_call: TRBV15; cdr3_aa: ATSSWEGAYEQY
j_call: TRBJ2-4; v_call: TRBV4-1; cdr3_aa: ASSQVVGGAKNIQY
j_call: TRBJ1-2; v_call: TRBV28; cdr3_aa: ASNDQGNYGYT
j_call: TRBJ2-5; v_call: TRBV28; cdr3_aa: ASSSQTSGETQY
j_call: TRBJ2-7; v_call: TRBV28; cdr3_aa: ASSFPDRGGRD
j_call: TRBJ2-3; v_call: TRBV6-5; cdr3_aa: ASRATSTDTQY
j_call: TRBJ2-7; v_call: TRBV14; cdr3_aa: ASSPGLAAVYEQY
j_call: TRBJ1-6; v_call: TRBV20-1; cdr3_aa: SANGGNSPLH
j_call: TRBJ2-7; v_call: TRBV9; cdr3_aa: ASSVEREGAEQY
j_call: TRBJ2-7; v_call: TRBV6-2/TRBV6-3; cdr3_aa: ASSYGGPSYEQY